What follows are 23 T cell receptor beta chains derived from one specimen sequenced in a study of cytomegalovirus exposure and HLA in healthy donors. PCR was performed using 60 Vbeta and 13 Jbeta primers. Some clones are missing from TCRdb's copy, which holds only in-frame ones; the method was immunoSEQ multiplex PCR. The sample lists some 150,000 clones; 80% were seen once. Specimen: PBMCs. The source is a man younger than 45 in good health and CMV-seropositive.

The CDR3 coding sequence is TGCAGCGTTGTAGTTTCAGGGGGCTCGAGCGAGCAGTACTTC. It codes for CSVVVSGGSSEQYF. The genes are TRBV29-1 and TRBJ2-7, with 8 bases identical to TRBD1. CDR1 is SQVTM and CDR2 is ANQGSEA in the germline V gene. CDR3 length: 14 amino acids. V was pared by 4 bases and J by 6 bases, with 11 bases of the junction left unmatched.

The CDR3 bases are TGCGCCAGCAGCACCCCGGGGACAGAATATGGCTACACCTTC. This translates into CASSTPGTEYGYTF. The chain employs TRBV5-1 and TRBJ1-2; 7 nucleotides match TRBD1. Germline V lookup: CDR1 SGHRS, CDR2 YFSETQ. J gave up 5 bases and V 4 bases, and 8 bases lay outside the gene matches. CDR3 size: 14 residues.

A few counts support this clone. The V and J genes are TRBV15 and TRBJ1-1; D is unresolved. The CDR3 loop spans 13 amino acids. Per the germline V gene, CDR1 is LNHNV and CDR2 is YYDKDF (reference sequence). Trimming removed 1 base from V and 4 bases from J, with 7 bases in between. The CDR3 spells CATSRGWSTEAFF. In DNA, the CDR3 is TGTGCCACCAGCAGAGGTTGGAGCACTGAAGCTTTCTTT.

The rearrangement uses TRBV7-8 and TRBJ1-2, with 8 bases aligning to TRBD1. Looked up from germline, CDR1 is SGHVS and CDR2 is FQNEAQ. The ends lost 0 bases at V and 8 bases at J; junction bases unmatched: 5. This CDR3 comprises 14 residues. In DNA, the CDR3 is TGTGCCAGCAGCTTAGCGGCAGGGGGCCAGGGCTACACCTTC. Translated: CASSLAAGGQGYTF.

This chain connects TRBV4-1 to TRBJ2-7; possible D gene TRBD2, 6 bases. Trimming pared 4 bases from V and 5 bases from J, leaving 15 bases between. Germline V gene data show CDR1 as MGHRA and CDR2 as YSYEKL. The CDR3 length is 14 residues. CDR3 DNA sequence: TGCGCCAGCAGCCCCCAAGGAGGGAGGAACGAGCAGTACTTC. Its translation is CASSPQGGRNEQYF.

The chain has TRBV9 and TRBJ2-1; 8 bases align to TRBD1. Per germline, CDR1 SGDLS and CDR2 YYNGEE. The CDR3 is 14 residues long. V dropped 6 bases and J dropped 2; count of bases not matched to a gene: 4. The CDR3 spells CASNQGAPYNEQFF. For the CDR3, the DNA is TGTGCCAGCAACCAGGGGGCGCCCTACAATGAGCAGTTCTTC.

The V and J genes are TRBV10-1 and TRBJ2-5; 13 nucleotides line up with TRBD2. Matching the DNA end better, TRBJ2-7 makes the J call doubtful. The germline gives CDR1 WNHNN, CDR2 SYGVQD (reference sequence). The CDR3 has 16 residues. CDR3 protein: CASSEGLAGEAYEQYF. The CDR3 DNA follows: TGCGCCAGCAGTGAGGGACTAGCGGGAGAAGCCTACGAGCAGTACTTC.

This clone has a single count. The chain recombines TRBV11-2 with TRBJ2-7; 14 positions match TRBD2. Unmatched junction bases numbered 14, after V lost 5 bases and J lost 5 bases. The CDR3 runs to 18 residues. Germline V gene sequence: CDR1 SGHAT, CDR2 FQNNGV. DNA of the CDR3: TGTGCCAGCAGCCCGAGGGGGACTAGCGGGAGCAATAAGAACGAGCAGTACTTC. The encoded protein is CASSPRGTSGSNKNEQYF.

The V gene is TRBV10-3, the J gene TRBJ2-1, with D possibly matching TRBD2 (6 bases). Germline CDR1 ENHRY, CDR2 SYGVKD. CDR3 length equals 15 residues. V was trimmed by 3 bases and J by 3 bases, leaving 12 bases between them. The CDR3 region has the DNA TGTGCCATCAGTGAAGCGAGGGAGGTCTACAATGAGCAGTTCTTC. Protein product: CAISEAREVYNEQFF.

This sequence joins TRBV28 and TRBJ1-5, with 7 bases identical to TRBD1. V shed 4 bases, J shed 6 bases, and the junction held 3 bases outside the gene matches. The CDR3 is 13 residues long. CDR1 and CDR2 from the germline V gene are MDHEN and SYDVKM. DNA for the CDR3: TGTGCCAGCAGTTACAGGGGTAGTCAGCCCCAGCATTTT. Its protein product is CASSYRGSQPQHF. Full variable domain (outside the CDR3, taken from reference TRBV28 and TRBJ1-5): DVKVTQSSRYLVKRTGEKVFLECVQDMDHENMFWYRQDPGLGLRLIYFSYDVKMKEKGDIPEGYSVSREKKERFSLILESASTNQTSMYLCASSYRGSQPQHFGDGTRLSIL.

DNA for the CDR3: TGTGCCAGCAGTTCCGTCCGGGTCTACTACGAGCAGTACTTC. It translates to CASSSVRVYYEQYF. V is TRBV28 and J is TRBJ2-7; no definite D call. CDR3 size: 14 residues. Trimming cost V 4 bases and J 3 bases, with 13 bases left between them. The germline gives CDR1 MDHEN, CDR2 SYDVKM. The entire variable domain, with the rest obtained from reference TRBV28 and TRBJ2-7, is as follows: DVKVTQSSRYLVKRTGEKVFLECVQDMDHENMFWYRQDPGLGLRLIYFSYDVKMKEKGDIPEGYSVSREKKERFSLILESASTNQTSMYLCASSSVRVYYEQYFGPGTRLTVT.

V usage is TRBV5-4 and J usage is TRBJ2-5; D uncertain. CDR3 length: 15 amino acids. CDR1 is SGHNT, CDR2 YYREEE, per germline (reference sequence). V dropped 0 bases and J dropped 3 bases, with 12 bases sitting between them. The CDR3 sequence is CASSLVDTQKETQYF. In nucleotides, the CDR3 is TGTGCCAGCAGCTTGGTAGACACCCAGAAAGAGACCCAGTACTTC.

This clone was counted only a few times. The chain links TRBV18 to TRBJ2-6; 11 positions match TRBD1. The J segment lost 0 bases and the V segment lost 5 bases, leaving 6 bases of the junction unmatched. The CDR3 is made up of 18 amino acids. The germline V gene encodes CDR1 KGHSH and CDR2 LQKENI. CDR3 loop: CASSSAGTGGSGANVLTF. The CDR3 nucleotides are TGTGCCAGCTCATCAGCCGGGACAGGGGGCTCTGGGGCCAACGTCCTGACTTTC. Combining the CDR3 with reference TRBV18 and TRBJ2-6 gives the whole variable domain NAGVMQNPRHLVRRRGQEARLRCSPMKGHSHVYWYRQLPEEGLKFMVYLQKENIIDESGMPKERFSAEFPKEGPSILRIQQVVRGDSAAYFCASSSAGTGGSGANVLTFGAGSRLTVL.

The genes are TRBV27 and TRBJ2-7; TRBD2 matches 9 bases. V lost 4 bases and J lost 3; bases outside the gene matches: 1. Looked up from germline, CDR1 is MNHEY and CDR2 is SMNVEV (reference sequence). This CDR3 is built from 13 residues. CDR3 region: CASSWTSDYEQYF. CDR3 bases: TGTGCCAGCAGTTGGACTAGCGACTACGAGCAGTACTTC.

This clone was found a few times. It is likely a read error: a sequence one base away is far more abundant. This rearrangement joins TRBV28 to TRBJ2-1, with 7 bases identical to TRBD1. The CDR3 extends over 17 amino acids. CDR1 and CDR2 (germline): MDHEN, SYDVKM. The CDR3 DNA reads TGTGCCAGCAGTTTATCCGTCAAGACAGGGAAGCGCGATGAGCACTTCTTC. Translation: CASSLSVKTGKRDEHFF.

The J gene is TRBJ2-5, the V gene TRBV5-6, with TRBD1 as a possible D gene (5 bases). Germline loops: CDR1 SGHDT, CDR2 YYEEEE. V shed 0 bases and J shed 4 bases, with 10 bases lying between them. The CDR3 length is 14 residues. CDR3 amino acids: CASSLDIGVETQYF. The CDR3 DNA reads TGTGCCAGCAGCTTGGATATAGGGGTAGAGACCCAGTACTTC.

The genes are TRBV19 and TRBJ2-3; a possible D gene is TRBD2 (6 bases). This CDR3 has 16 amino acids. With 0 bases removed from V and 3 bases from J, the gap between germline ends came to 13 bases. Germline CDR1 and CDR2: LNHDA and SQIVND (reference sequence). The CDR3, as DNA: TGTGCCAGTAGTATAGATGAGTTGGAGGGGACAGATACGCAGTATTTT. Its protein is CASSIDELEGTDTQYF.

This clone was recorded many times. V usage is TRBV2 and J usage is TRBJ2-7; weak D call: TRBD1 (5 bases). The CDR3 extends over 14 amino acids. V lost 3 bases and J lost 7, with 16 bases in between. From germline, CDR1 is SNHLY and CDR2 FYNNEI. The CDR3 DNA reads TGTGCCAGCAGTGATCCCGACAGCCCCTGGGAGCAGTACTTC. Protein sequence: CASSDPDSPWEQYF.

V and J are TRBV28 and TRBJ1-2; 7 bases are shared with TRBD1. The V and J ends lost 8 bases and 0 bases, in that order; junction bases with no gene match: 3. CDR3 length equals 13 residues. CDR1 is MDHEN, CDR2 SYDVKM, per germline. CDR3 in DNA: TGTGCCAGCCGGGACAGCGCTAACTATGGCTACACCTTC. It encodes CASRDSANYGYTF.

V usage is TRBV9 and J usage is TRBJ2-1; D is possibly TRBD1 (5 bases). Germline assignment: CDR1 SGDLS and CDR2 YYNGEE. The CDR3 loop spans 15 amino acids. Trimming removed 4 bases at V and 5 bases at J, with 16 bases between. CDR3 sequence (DNA): TGTGCCAGCAGCCCGAGCCCAGGGTTACACAATGAGCAGTTCTTC. It yields the protein CASSPSPGLHNEQFF.

This clone showed up just once. V gene TRBV29-1 combines with J gene TRBJ2-2; 7 nucleotides agree with TRBD1. Germline V CDR1 and CDR2: SQVTM, ANQGSEA. The CDR3 extends over 14 amino acids. V lost 7 bases to trimming and J lost 4 bases; unmatched junction nucleotides: 9. CDR3 amino acids: CSARRGQTTGELFF. The CDR3 region has the DNA TGCAGCGCCCGCCGGGGACAGACCACCGGGGAGCTGTTTTTT.

The chain carries TRBV4-1 and TRBJ1-2, with a tentative D call TRBD1 (5 bases). Trimming left V 3 bases short and J 0 bases short, with 5 bases between. Germline V gene sequence: CDR1 MGHRA, CDR2 YSYEKL. The CDR3 has 13 residues. CDR3 sequence reads: CASSQTANYGYTF. The DNA for the CDR3 is TGCGCCAGCAGCCAGACAGCTAACTATGGCTACACCTTC.

This clone has a single count. The chain combines TRBV27 with TRBJ1-5; TRBD1 matches 10 bases. This CDR3 region has 15 residues. Germline CDR1 MNHEY, CDR2 SMNVEV (reference sequence). The junction had 3 bases not matched to a gene; V was cut back by 6 bases and J by 1 base. The CDR3 DNA is TGTGCCAGCAGACTGGGACAGGGGAGCAATCAGCCCCAGCATTTT. This codes for CASRLGQGSNQPQHF.